A selection of T cell receptor beta chains follows, all from one sample in a study of CD8 T cells in ankylosing spondylitis. MiXCR was run by TCRdb on the 5' RACE reads, yielding one entry per CDR3 protein. The table lists just over 350,000 distinct CDR3 sequences, 20% to 25% of them singletons. Sequenced material: blood, either unsorted or a sorted T cell fraction (not recorded which). These TCRs come from a male donor with ankylosing spondylitis or in good health (not recorded which). Both conserved end residues are part of each CDR3. Each record gives: J gene, V gene, clone size, CDR3 protein. Clone size is stated in some rows and not others, as once, few, many or a class when expanded.

J gene: TRBJ2-2
V gene: TRBV5-3
clone size: -
CDR3 protein: CANTRLTGSVGELFF

J gene: TRBJ2-7
V gene: TRBV7-9
clone size: -
CDR3 protein: CASSWQGEQYF

J gene: TRBJ1-2
V gene: TRBV12-3/TRBV12-4
clone size: -
CDR3 protein: CASLRWGLDGYTF

J gene: TRBJ1-5
V gene: TRBV4-1
clone size: few
CDR3 protein: CASSQDWGLGQPQHF

J gene: TRBJ2-1
V gene: TRBV12-3/TRBV12-4
clone size: few
CDR3 protein: CASSCGPETNCYNEQFF

J gene: TRBJ2-5
V gene: TRBV9
clone size: -
CDR3 protein: CASSGGTRGETQYF

J gene: TRBJ2-7
V gene: TRBV12-3/TRBV12-4
clone size: few
CDR3 protein: CASSLALGHEQYF

J gene: TRBJ1-5
V gene: TRBV12-3/TRBV12-4
clone size: many
CDR3 protein: CASSSGQGYQPQHF

J gene: TRBJ2-1
V gene: TRBV2
clone size: -
CDR3 protein: CASFRARGNEQFF

J gene: TRBJ1-1
V gene: TRBV4-1
clone size: few
CDR3 protein: CASSNRGQVNTEAFF

J gene: TRBJ1-1
V gene: TRBV4-1
clone size: -
CDR3 protein: CASSQETGEDEAFF

J gene: TRBJ2-1
V gene: TRBV18
clone size: -
CDR3 protein: CASSPSGTGALYNEQFF

J gene: TRBJ2-3
V gene: TRBV20-1
clone size: once
CDR3 protein: CSAATSGGAETQYF

J gene: TRBJ2-5
V gene: TRBV20-1
clone size: -
CDR3 protein: CSASASGGEETQYF

J gene: TRBJ2-1
V gene: TRBV9
clone size: -
CDR3 protein: CASSVVRDRLTNEQFF

J gene: TRBJ2-7
V gene: TRBV5-1
clone size: -
CDR3 protein: CASSPLRGPYEQYF

J gene: TRBJ2-7
V gene: TRBV7-9
clone size: -
CDR3 protein: CASDRVSSYEQYF

J gene: TRBJ2-1
V gene: TRBV12-3/TRBV12-4
clone size: -
CDR3 protein: CASSPFGRDNEQFF

J gene: TRBJ2-2
V gene: TRBV9
clone size: few
CDR3 protein: CASSPKYGGNTGELFF

J gene: TRBJ2-7
V gene: TRBV11-2
clone size: few
CDR3 protein: CASSLGGGLVYEQYF

J gene: TRBJ2-5
V gene: TRBV29-1
clone size: few
CDR3 protein: CSVGGLQETQYF

J gene: TRBJ2-4
V gene: TRBV5-5
clone size: few
CDR3 protein: CASSLVWEVDIQYF

J gene: TRBJ2-3
V gene: TRBV12-3/TRBV12-4
clone size: few
CDR3 protein: CASSFLREDTQYF

J gene: TRBJ1-1
V gene: TRBV24-1
clone size: few
CDR3 protein: CATSDSTADRVGIGEAFF

J gene: TRBJ2-7
V gene: TRBV30
clone size: -
CDR3 protein: CAWSTRTGPGEQYF

J gene: TRBJ2-7
V gene: TRBV20-1
clone size: -
CDR3 protein: CSARDLSGTGESYEQYF

J gene: TRBJ1-2
V gene: TRBV6-5
clone size: -
CDR3 protein: CASSYSSGGGSGYTF

J gene: TRBJ2-2
V gene: TRBV29-1
clone size: -
CDR3 protein: CSVGTGPRLEPGELFF

J gene: TRBJ2-1
V gene: TRBV12-3/TRBV12-4
clone size: -
CDR3 protein: CASTPLAGIGLNEQFF

J gene: TRBJ2-1
V gene: TRBV7-8
clone size: few
CDR3 protein: CASSLGGGGSLGNEQFF

J gene: TRBJ2-6
V gene: TRBV6-5
clone size: -
CDR3 protein: CASSSRGTGRSGANVLTF

J gene: TRBJ2-3
V gene: TRBV3-1
clone size: few
CDR3 protein: CASSKSGKFTDTQYF

J gene: TRBJ2-3
V gene: TRBV7-8
clone size: few
CDR3 protein: CASSRIGGRDTQYF

J gene: TRBJ2-1
V gene: TRBV28
clone size: -
CDR3 protein: CASRSHESDEQFF

J gene: TRBJ2-7
V gene: TRBV29-1
clone size: -
CDR3 protein: CSVVRGAAYEQYF

J gene: TRBJ2-4
V gene: TRBV27
clone size: once
CDR3 protein: CASSTRDRASVAKNIQYF

J gene: TRBJ2-3
V gene: TRBV9
clone size: few
CDR3 protein: CASSEASGQDTQYF

J gene: TRBJ1-6
V gene: TRBV4-1
clone size: -
CDR3 protein: CASSPIGQGYSPLHF

J gene: TRBJ1-3
V gene: TRBV12-3/TRBV12-4
clone size: few
CDR3 protein: CASSPGPGNTIYF

J gene: TRBJ2-3
V gene: TRBV15
clone size: many
CDR3 protein: CATSRETSITDTQYF

J gene: TRBJ2-1
V gene: TRBV29-1
clone size: few
CDR3 protein: CSVQGVSGNYNEQFF

J gene: TRBJ2-7
V gene: TRBV5-5
clone size: -
CDR3 protein: CASRGQGEGEQYF

J gene: TRBJ2-5
V gene: TRBV4-1
clone size: few
CDR3 protein: CASSLEDRVQETQYF

J gene: TRBJ2-7
V gene: TRBV12-3/TRBV12-4
clone size: few
CDR3 protein: CASSVSGTGWTYEQYF

J gene: TRBJ2-7
V gene: TRBV7-6
clone size: -
CDR3 protein: CASSGASVEQYF

J gene: TRBJ2-6
V gene: TRBV9
clone size: few
CDR3 protein: CASSHRAASGANVLTF

J gene: TRBJ2-7
V gene: TRBV4-1
clone size: -
CDR3 protein: CASSLSEIYEQYF

J gene: TRBJ2-3
V gene: TRBV10-3
clone size: few
CDR3 protein: CAIRRQDSTDTQYF

J gene: TRBJ2-1
V gene: TRBV2
clone size: many
CDR3 protein: CASSEAGVNSNNEQFF

J gene: TRBJ2-1
V gene: TRBV20-1
clone size: few
CDR3 protein: CSAQEGTSSYNEQFF

J gene: TRBJ2-7
V gene: TRBV5-1
clone size: -
CDR3 protein: CASGTGPKEQYF

J gene: TRBJ1-1
V gene: TRBV6-1
clone size: few
CDR3 protein: CASSKGRMNTEAFF

J gene: TRBJ1-4
V gene: TRBV4-1
clone size: -
CDR3 protein: CASSHGQGNEKLFF

J gene: TRBJ2-3
V gene: TRBV5-1
clone size: -
CDR3 protein: CASSLAELITDTQYF

J gene: TRBJ1-4
V gene: TRBV7-9
clone size: few
CDR3 protein: CASSLGSLDEVKKLFF

J gene: TRBJ1-1
V gene: TRBV7-9
clone size: -
CDR3 protein: CVSSLFGGGVDTEAFF

J gene: TRBJ2-1
V gene: TRBV4-2
clone size: -
CDR3 protein: CASSQGGGGFNEQFF

J gene: TRBJ2-7
V gene: TRBV12-3/TRBV12-4
clone size: -
CDR3 protein: CASTFDSYEQYF

J gene: TRBJ2-1
V gene: TRBV20-1
clone size: -
CDR3 protein: CSARDYQAAGAMFNEQFF

J gene: TRBJ2-7
V gene: TRBV27
clone size: few
CDR3 protein: CASRGGGGRREQYF